The present entry profiles one T cell receptor beta chain with its context. Antigen unknown. The data were taken from a study of CD8+ T cells in alopecia areata. Isolated RNA was reverse transcribed into cDNA used as the sequencing template. Sequenced by immunoSEQ multiplex PCR; TCRdb stores in-frame clones only, minus some. Of about 87,000 clones listed, 70% to 85% are singletons. Overall study results and limits: Scalp and blood retained many expanded lesional clones during tofacitinib.

As to treatment: oral pan-JAK inhibitor, 5-10 mg twice daily. Deletions cut 2 bases from V and 5 bases from J, with 7 bases between. The CDR3 contains 11 residues. Looked up from germline, CDR1 is SQVTM and CDR2 is ANQGSEA. The chain uses TRBV29-1 and TRBJ2-7; D is undetermined. This clonotype originated in a human donor with alopecia areata. Material: CD8+ T cells sorted from blood, obtained at approximately week 42, from a patient treated with tofacitinib. The CDR3 sequence: CSVEKGDEQYF. DNA for the CDR3: TGCAGCGTTGAAAAGGGCGACGAGCAGTACTTC.